The 10 T cell receptor beta chains in this list originate from one sample, sequenced in a study of shared clonotypes between healthy human individuals. Naive CD8 cells lacked CD45RO and underwent positive selection for CCR7, leaving out terminally differentiated effector memory CD45RA+ cells. TCRdb's table, derived via immunoSEQ multiplex PCR, lists solely in-frame clones and lacks some. This table holds hundreds of thousands of clones, 98% found once. Material for sequencing was naive CD8+ T cells sorted from blood. The source of these receptors is a man under 40 in good health.

The rearrangement joins TRBV7-9 to TRBJ1-1; D is possibly TRBD1 (5 bases). Trimming took 2 bases from V and 5 from J, leaving 15 bases between them. This CDR3 comprises 15 residues. Looked up from germline, CDR1 is SEHNR and CDR2 is FQNEAQ (reference sequence). The CDR3 region is CASSLPHPGRTEAFF. The CDR3 nucleotides read TGTGCCAGCAGCTTACCCCACCCAGGGAGGACTGAAGCTTTCTTT. Complete variable domain (other parts from reference TRBV7-9 and TRBJ1-1): DTGVSQNPRHKITKRGQNVTFRCDPISEHNRLYWYRQTLGQGPEFLTYFQNEAQLEKSRLLSDRFSAERPKGSFSTLEIQRTEQGDSAMYLCASSLPHPGRTEAFFGQGTRLTVV.

This sequence joins TRBV7-8 and TRBJ2-7, with D tentatively TRBD2 (5 bases). V lost 5 bases and J lost 0, with 14 bases in between. CDR3 length equals 15 residues. CDR1 is SGHVS, CDR2 FQNEAQ, per germline. CDR3 residues: CASSDLSGNSYEQYF. Here the CDR3 DNA reads TGTGCCAGCAGCGACCTTTCGGGAAACTCCTACGAGCAGTACTTC.

The rearrangement joins TRBV2 to TRBJ2-6, with no clear D. CDR1 is SNHLY, CDR2 FYNNEI, per germline. V was pared by 6 bases and J by 2 bases, with 11 bases between. This CDR3 is 15 amino acids long. CDR3 region: CASSRSATGANVLTF. The DNA of the CDR3 is TGTGCCAGCAGCCGTTCGGCAACTGGGGCCAACGTCCTGACTTTC.

V usage is TRBV4-1 and J usage is TRBJ2-1; TRBD2 agrees at 12 bases. The CDR3 runs 16 residues. Trimming at V came to 6 bases and at J to 7 bases, leaving 10 bases not matched to a gene. Germline V gene lookup returns CDR1 MGHRA and CDR2 YSYEKL. The CDR3 is CASRAYLAGGQNEQFF. The CDR3 bases are TGCGCCAGCAGGGCCTATCTAGCGGGAGGGCAGAATGAGCAGTTCTTC.

The chain joins TRBV28 to TRBJ2-3, with D possibly being TRBD2 (6 bases). This CDR3 is 14 amino acids long. Germline V lookup: CDR1 MDHEN, CDR2 SYDVKM. V was pared by 7 bases and J by 2 bases, with 13 bases between. Here the CDR3 reads CASNQRVSTDTQYF. The CDR3 DNA follows: TGTGCCAGCAATCAGCGGGTCTCCACAGATACGCAGTATTTT.

The gene calls are TRBV9 and TRBJ1-3, with D maybe TRBD1 (6 bases). CDR1 is SGDLS and CDR2 is YYNGEE in the germline V gene. The CDR3 runs to 17 residues. The V end lost 4 bases, the J end lost 1 base, and 18 bases lay between the germline ends. The CDR3 coding sequence is TGTGCCAGCAGCCCGTGGGGACAAGCCTTATCTGGAAACACCATATATTTT. Its protein is CASSPWGQALSGNTIYF.

This chain uses TRBV11-2 with TRBJ2-1, with D perhaps matching TRBD2 (5 bases). Trimming shortened V by 3 bases and J by 1 base, and 19 bases separated the two germline ends. CDR3 length: 18 amino acids. Per germline, CDR1 SGHAT and CDR2 FQNNGV. The CDR3 is CASSFPALPGYSYNEQFF. CDR3 coding DNA: TGTGCCAGCAGCTTTCCCGCATTACCGGGGTATTCCTACAATGAGCAGTTCTTC.

The CDR3 DNA sequence: TGCGCCAGCAGCCAGGAACCAGCTAACTATGGCTACACCTTC. Translation: CASSQEPANYGYTF. The J gene is TRBJ1-2, the V gene TRBV4-1, with no clear D. This CDR3 is 14 amino acids long. In germline, CDR1 is MGHRA, CDR2 YSYEKL. V was cut by 3 bases and J by 0 bases, with 8 bases left in between.

This chain connects TRBV7-9 to TRBJ2-7; D perhaps matches TRBD2 (5 bases). Trimming cost V 4 bases and J 1 base, with 11 bases left between them. The CDR3 has 14 amino acids. Germline lookup yields CDR1 SEHNR and CDR2 FQNEAQ (reference sequence). In nucleotides, the CDR3 is TGTGCCAGCAGCTACGGGATCTCGTCCTACGAGCAGTACTTC. It encodes CASSYGISSYEQYF.

The V call is TRBV7-6, the J call TRBJ2-2; the match to TRBD1 covers 7 bases. The CDR3 length is 17 residues. CDR1 is SGHVS, CDR2 FNYEAQ, per germline. The junction had 10 bases not matched to a gene; V was cut back by 1 base and J by 5 bases. The CDR3 nucleotides are TGTGCCAGCAGCTTAGACCACGGCCTCAGGGGGACCGGGGAGCTGTTTTTT. Translating gives CASSLDHGLRGTGELFF.